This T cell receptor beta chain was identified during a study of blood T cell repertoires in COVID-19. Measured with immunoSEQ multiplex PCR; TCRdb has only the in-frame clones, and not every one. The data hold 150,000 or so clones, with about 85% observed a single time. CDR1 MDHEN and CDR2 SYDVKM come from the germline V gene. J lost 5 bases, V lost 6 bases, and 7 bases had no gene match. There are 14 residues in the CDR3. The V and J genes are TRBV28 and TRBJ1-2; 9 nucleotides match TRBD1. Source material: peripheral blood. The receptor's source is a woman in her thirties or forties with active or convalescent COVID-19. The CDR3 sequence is CASRVDRGKYGYTF. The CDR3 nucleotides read TGTGCCAGCAGAGTGGACAGGGGAAAGTATGGCTACACCTTC.